The sequence of this T cell receptor (beta chain) was determined in a study of technical replicates of blood from four donors. Looked up from germline, CDR1 is KGHSH and CDR2 is LQKENI. The length of the CDR3 is 15 residues. V was shortened by 2 bases and J by 1 base, with 8 bases between the two germline ends. Sequencing used immunoSEQ multiplex PCR; TCRdb keeps in-frame clones, though not all of them. The sample yields 80,000 or so clones, roughly 94% seen once. Material: T cells isolated from PBMCs. The gene calls are TRBV18 and TRBJ1-4; D call uncertain. This clonotype originated in a human donor in good health. CDR3 in DNA: TGTGCCAGCTCACCAGGTGGGCTAACTAATGAAAAACTGTTTTTT. It yields the protein CASSPGGLTNEKLFF.